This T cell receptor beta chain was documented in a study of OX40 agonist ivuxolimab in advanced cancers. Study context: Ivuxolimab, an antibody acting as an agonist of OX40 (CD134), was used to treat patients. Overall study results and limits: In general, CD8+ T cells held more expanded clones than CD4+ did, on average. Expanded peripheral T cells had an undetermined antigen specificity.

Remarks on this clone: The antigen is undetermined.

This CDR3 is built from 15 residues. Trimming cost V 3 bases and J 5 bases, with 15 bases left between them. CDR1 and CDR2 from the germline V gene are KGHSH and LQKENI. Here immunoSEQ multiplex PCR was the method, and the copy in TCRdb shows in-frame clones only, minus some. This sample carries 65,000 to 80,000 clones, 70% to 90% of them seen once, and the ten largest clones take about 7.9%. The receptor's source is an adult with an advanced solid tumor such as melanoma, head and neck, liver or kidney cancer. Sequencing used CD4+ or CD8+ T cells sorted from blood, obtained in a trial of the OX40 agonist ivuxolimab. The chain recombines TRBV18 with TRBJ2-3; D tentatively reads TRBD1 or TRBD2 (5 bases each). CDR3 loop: CASSPGTPVGDTQYF. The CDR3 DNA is TGTGCCAGCTCACCCGGGACCCCAGTTGGAGATACGCAGTATTTT. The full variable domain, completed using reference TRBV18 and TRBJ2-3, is NAGVMQNPRHLVRRRGQEARLRCSPMKGHSHVYWYRQLPEEGLKFMVYLQKENIIDESGMPKERFSAEFPKEGPSILRIQQVVRGDSAAYFCASSPGTPVGDTQYFGPGTRLTVL.